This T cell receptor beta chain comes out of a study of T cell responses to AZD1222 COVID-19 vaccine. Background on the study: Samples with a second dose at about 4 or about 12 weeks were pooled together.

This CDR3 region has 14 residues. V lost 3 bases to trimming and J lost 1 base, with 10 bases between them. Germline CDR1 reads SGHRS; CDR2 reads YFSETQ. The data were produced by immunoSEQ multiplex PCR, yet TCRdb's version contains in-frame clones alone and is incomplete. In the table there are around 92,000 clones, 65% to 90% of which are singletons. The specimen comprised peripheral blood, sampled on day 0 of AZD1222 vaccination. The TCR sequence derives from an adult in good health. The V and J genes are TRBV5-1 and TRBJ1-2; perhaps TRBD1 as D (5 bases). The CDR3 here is CASSSAGGNYGYTF. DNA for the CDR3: TGCGCCAGCAGCTCGGCGGGGGGTAACTATGGCTACACCTTC.